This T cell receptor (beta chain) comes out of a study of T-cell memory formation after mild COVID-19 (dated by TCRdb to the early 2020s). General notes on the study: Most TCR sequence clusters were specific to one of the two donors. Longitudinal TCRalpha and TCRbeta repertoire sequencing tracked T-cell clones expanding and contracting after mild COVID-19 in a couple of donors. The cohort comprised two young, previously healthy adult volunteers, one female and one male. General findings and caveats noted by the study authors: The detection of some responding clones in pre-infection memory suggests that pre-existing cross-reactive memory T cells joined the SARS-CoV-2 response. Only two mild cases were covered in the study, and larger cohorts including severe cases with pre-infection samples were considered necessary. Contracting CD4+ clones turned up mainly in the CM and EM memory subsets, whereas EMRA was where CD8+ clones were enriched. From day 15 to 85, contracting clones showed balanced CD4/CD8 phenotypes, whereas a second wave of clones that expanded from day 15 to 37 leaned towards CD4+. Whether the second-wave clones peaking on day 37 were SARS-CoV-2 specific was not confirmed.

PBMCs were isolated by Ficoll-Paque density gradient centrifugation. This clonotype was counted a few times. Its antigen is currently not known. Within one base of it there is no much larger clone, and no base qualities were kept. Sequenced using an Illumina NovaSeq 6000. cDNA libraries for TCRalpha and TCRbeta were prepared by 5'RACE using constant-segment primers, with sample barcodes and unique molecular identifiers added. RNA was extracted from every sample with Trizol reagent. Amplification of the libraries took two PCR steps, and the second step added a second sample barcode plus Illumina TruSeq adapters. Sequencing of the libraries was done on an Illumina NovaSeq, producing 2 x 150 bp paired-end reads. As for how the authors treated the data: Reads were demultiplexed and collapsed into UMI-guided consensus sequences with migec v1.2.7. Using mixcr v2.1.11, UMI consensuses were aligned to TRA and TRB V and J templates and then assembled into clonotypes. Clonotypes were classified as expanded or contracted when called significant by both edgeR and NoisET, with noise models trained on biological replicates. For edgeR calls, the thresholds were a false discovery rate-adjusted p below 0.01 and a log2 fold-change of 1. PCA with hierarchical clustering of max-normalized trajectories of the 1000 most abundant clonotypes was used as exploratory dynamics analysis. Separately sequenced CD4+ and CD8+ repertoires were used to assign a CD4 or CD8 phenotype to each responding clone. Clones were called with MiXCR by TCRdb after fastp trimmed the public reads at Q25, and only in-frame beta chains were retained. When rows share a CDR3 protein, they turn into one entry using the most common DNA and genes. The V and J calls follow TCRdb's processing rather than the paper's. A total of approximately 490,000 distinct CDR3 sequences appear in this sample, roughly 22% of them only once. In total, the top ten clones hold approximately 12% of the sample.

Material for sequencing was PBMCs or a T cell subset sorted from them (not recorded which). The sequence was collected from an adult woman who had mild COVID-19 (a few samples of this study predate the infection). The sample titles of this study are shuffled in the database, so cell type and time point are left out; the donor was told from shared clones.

Here is the DNA: TGCGCCAGCAGCAGGGATAACGGGGAGCTGTTTTTT. Its protein product is CASSRDNGELFF. The chain links TRBV5-1 with TRBJ2-2; the D gene cannot be named for sure. The CDR3 sequence holds 12 residues, the cysteine and phenylalanine included. Only the CDR3 portion is preserved as DNA: 36 bases, with reading frame beginning at the first base. At the junction V is shortened by 4 bases and J by 7 bases, with 8 bases in between. CDR1 and CDR2 are drawn from the germline V gene: SGHRS, YFSETQ.